These T cell receptor delta chains were read from a single sample in a study of gamma-delta chains in newborns, infants, children. With CATT, TCRdb re-called clones from the reads. The sample lists 7,000 to 9,500 delta-chain clones; more than 20% were seen once. Sample: blood. The receptors shown here come from a child who was a newborn, infant or young child, either healthy, febrile or measles-vaccinated (not recorded which). Each CDR3 is given without its conserved first and last residue.

j_call v_call cdr3_aa
TRDJ3 TRDV1 ALGDLTRVPSWDTRQMF
TRDJ1 TRDV2 ACDTVVDTDKLI
TRDJ3 TRDV2 ASELLGDTSWDTRQMF
TRDJ3 TRDV2 ACDTVGGSSWDIRQMF
TRDJ1 TRDV2 ACDTVGLLGGPTDKLI
TRDJ1 TRDV2 ACDTVLGDTYGDKLI
TRDJ1 TRDV2 ACDTVRWGNTISTDKLI
TRDJ1 TRDV2 ACDTVLGDTPGPKLI
TRDJ1 TRDV2 ACDPILRGDTTDKLI
TRDJ1 TRDV2 ACDTLGGVMGDTADKLI
TRDJ1 TRDV2 ACDGVLGDTRVRGKLI
TRDJ1 TRDV1 ALEVWGIRMYTDKLI
TRDJ3 TRDV2 ACDTVLGDTSWDTRQMF
TRDJ1 TRDV2 ACDIWGTLDKLI
TRDJ1 TRDV2 ACDTVEVLGDLLDKLI
TRDJ1 TRDV2 ACDTVDSLGDRLTHTDKLI
TRDJ1 TRDV2 ACDTHGRGIAKRDQNDKLI
TRDJ3 TRDV2 ACDTLGDPSSWDTRQMF
TRDJ1 TRDV1 ALGEGGGYDKLI
TRDJ3 TRDV2 ACDTPGGYGTRSSWDTRQMF
TRDJ1 TRDV1 ALGTCSLFNWGSDKLI
TRDJ1 TRDV2 ACDLALPLTDKLI
TRDJ1 TRDV2 ACDSVMGVEYTDKLI
TRDJ1 TRDV2 ACVGLGDTITDKLI
TRDJ1 TRDV2 ACDTLGDPPYTDKLI
TRDJ1 TRDV2 ACDTITGGLSYTDKLI
TRDJ1 TRDV2 ACDSITGGYASEVSDKLI
TRDJ1 TRDV2 ACDLLKSQIRSQESTDKLI
TRDJ1 TRDV2 ACDLLGDTTGDKLI
TRDJ1 TRDV2 ACDTVGMATDKLI